This T cell receptor (beta chain) emerged from a study of cytomegalovirus exposure and HLA in healthy donors. Study findings and constraints: The study labeled more than 150 TCR beta chains cytomegalovirus-associated. It is likely that the observed cluster of highly shared sequence variants was a sequencing artifact.

To note about this clone: Its antigen is as yet unknown.

Looked up from germline, CDR1 is SGHDT and CDR2 is YYEEEE. The CDR3 is 14 amino acids. The J segment lost 6 bases and the V segment lost 4 bases, leaving 6 bases of the junction unmatched. In the PCR, 60 Vbeta and 13 Jbeta primers were used. The data were produced by immunoSEQ multiplex PCR, yet TCRdb's version contains in-frame clones alone and is incomplete. The table shows 170,000 or so clones, with around three quarters occurring only once. The chain links TRBV5-6 to TRBJ1-4; 7 nucleotides align to TRBD1. Specimen: PBMCs. The TCR was taken from a woman aged 45-60 years in good health and CMV-seropositive. CDR3 in DNA: TGTGCCAGCAGCCGGACAGGAAGAGATGAAAAACTGTTTTTT. Translated: CASSRTGRDEKLFF.